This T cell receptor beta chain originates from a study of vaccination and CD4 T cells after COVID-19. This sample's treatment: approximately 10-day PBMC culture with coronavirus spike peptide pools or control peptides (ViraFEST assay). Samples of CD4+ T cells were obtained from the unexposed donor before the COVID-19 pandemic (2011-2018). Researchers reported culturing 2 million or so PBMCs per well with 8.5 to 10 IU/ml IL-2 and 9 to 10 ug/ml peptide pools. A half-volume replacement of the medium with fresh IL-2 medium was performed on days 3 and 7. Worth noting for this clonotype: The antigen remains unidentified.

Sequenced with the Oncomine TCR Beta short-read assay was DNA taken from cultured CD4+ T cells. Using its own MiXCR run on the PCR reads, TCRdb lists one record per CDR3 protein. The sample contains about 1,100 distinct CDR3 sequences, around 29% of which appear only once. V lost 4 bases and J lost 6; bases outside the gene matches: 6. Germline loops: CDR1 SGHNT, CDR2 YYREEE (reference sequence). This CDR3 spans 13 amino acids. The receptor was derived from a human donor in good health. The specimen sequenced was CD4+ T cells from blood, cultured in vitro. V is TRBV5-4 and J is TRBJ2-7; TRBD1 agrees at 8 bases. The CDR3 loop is CASSAGQGAEQYF. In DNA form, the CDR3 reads TGTGCCAGCAGCGCCGGACAGGGAGCCGAGCAGTACTTC.